The 23 T cell receptor beta chains listed next were all sequenced from one sample in a study of cytomegalovirus exposure and HLA in healthy donors. Use of 60 Vbeta and 13 Jbeta primers characterized the PCR. TCRdb's copy holds only in-frame clones and misses some; the assay was immunoSEQ multiplex PCR. The table lists a few hundred thousand clones, around 81% of them singletons, with 8% in the top ten. The material sequenced was PBMCs. These receptors originate from a woman in her fifties or sixties in good health and CMV-seropositive.

This chain joins TRBV25-1 and TRBJ2-7, with D hard to call. Germline-derived CDR1 and CDR2 are MGHDK and SYGVNS. The CDR3 is made up of 12 amino acids. V lost 4 bases, J lost 0 bases, and 4 bases lay in between. CDR3 bases: TGTGCCAGCAGTGCGGGCTCCTACGAGCAGTACTTC. Its translation is CASSAGSYEQYF.

The gene calls are TRBV27 and TRBJ2-7, with 8 bases that match TRBD2. The junction had 14 bases not matched to a gene; V was cut back by 4 bases and J by 6 bases. This CDR3 spans 16 amino acids. Germline CDR1 reads MNHEY; CDR2 reads SMNVEV (reference sequence). CDR3 in DNA: TGTGCCAGCAGTTCCAGTAGGGGCGGGAGGAGCTCCGAGCAGTACTTC. Amino acids: CASSSSRGGRSSEQYF.

In this sample, this clone turned up once. The chain employs TRBV5-6 and TRBJ2-1, with TRBD2 identical over 8 bases. Per germline, CDR1 SGHDT and CDR2 YYEEEE. J was trimmed by 9 bases and V by 0 bases; bases with no gene match: 17. The CDR3 is 18 amino acids. The CDR3 coding sequence is TGTGCCAGCAGCTTGGGGGTTTCACTAGCGGTATACAAGGCTGAGCAGTTCTTC. It is translated as CASSLGVSLAVYKAEQFF.

This sequence joins TRBV7-3 and TRBJ2-3; TRBD2 matches 7 bases. The V gene end was trimmed by 2 bases and the J gene end by 0 bases; junction bases not matched to a gene: 8. The CDR3 sequence is 17 residues long. Germline CDR1 is SGHTA and CDR2 is FQGTGA. CDR3: CASSLGAGTTSTDTQYF. Here the CDR3 DNA reads TGTGCCAGCAGCTTAGGGGCCGGGACTACTAGCACAGATACGCAGTATTTT.

CDR3 nucleotide sequence: TGTGCCAGCAGCTTAGGTTCCCTCTCTGGGGCCAACGTCCTGACTTTC. It codes for CASSLGSLSGANVLTF. The rearrangement uses TRBV7-9 and TRBJ2-6; D gene ambiguous. This CDR3 has 16 residues. The germline V and J ends were trimmed by 1 base and 0 bases, with 7 bases remaining between them. Germline V lookup: CDR1 SEHNR, CDR2 FQNEAQ (reference sequence).

The count of this clone is one. Other nucleotide sequences in the sample specify the same CDR3. The chain employs TRBV7-9 and TRBJ1-5, with 7 positions matching TRBD1. The CDR3 is 15 residues long. Germline CDR1 SEHNR, CDR2 FQNEAQ (reference sequence). The V segment lost 1 base and the J segment 2 bases; nucleotides outside the gene matches: 2. CDR3 in amino acids: CASSLDRGGNQPQHF. The CDR3 region has the DNA TGTGCCAGCAGCTTAGACAGGGGCGGCAATCAGCCCCAGCATTTT. The full variable domain, its missing parts supplied by reference TRBV7-9 and TRBJ1-5, is DTGVSQNPRHKITKRGQNVTFRCDPISEHNRLYWYRQTLGQGPEFLTYFQNEAQLEKSRLLSDRFSAERPKGSFSTLEIQRTEQGDSAMYLCASSLDRGGNQPQHFGDGTRLSIL.

Here the CDR3 reads CASSIRSGQGVGNQPQHF. The CDR3 DNA reads as TGTGCCAGTAGTATCAGGTCGGGACAGGGGGTCGGCAATCAGCCCCAGCATTTT. The gene calls are TRBV19 and TRBJ1-5, with 11 positions matching TRBD1. CDR1 is LNHDA, CDR2 SQIVND, per germline (reference sequence). This CDR3 spans 18 amino acids. J gave up 2 bases and V 3 bases, and 9 bases lay outside the gene matches. Full variable domain (missing parts from reference TRBV19 and TRBJ1-5): DGGITQSPKYLFRKEGQNVTLSCEQNLNHDAMYWYRQDPGQGLRLIYYSQIVNDFQKGDIAEGYSVSREKKESFPLTVTSAQKNPTAFYLCASSIRSGQGVGNQPQHFGDGTRLSIL.

The gene calls are TRBV19 and TRBJ1-1; D call uncertain. CDR3 length: 13 amino acids. The germline gives CDR1 LNHDA, CDR2 SQIVND (reference sequence). Trimming took off 7 bases at V and 11 bases at J, with 20 bases between the two ends. The CDR3 nucleotides are TGTGCCAGTAATACTCTGACCCCTCGCGGGGCTTTCTTT. It yields the protein CASNTLTPRGAFF.

V gene TRBV19 combines with J gene TRBJ2-1; TRBD2 aligns across 8 bases. The germline V gene encodes CDR1 LNHDA and CDR2 SQIVND (reference sequence). V gave up 5 bases and J gave up 4 bases; unmatched junction bases: 4. The CDR3 is made up of 14 amino acids. The CDR3 loop is CASSSSGPYNEQFF. CDR3 in DNA: TGTGCCAGTAGTTCTAGCGGGCCATACAATGAGCAGTTCTTC.

This chain connects TRBV30 to TRBJ2-5; D is unresolved. Looked up from germline, CDR1 is GTSNPN and CDR2 is SVGIG (reference sequence). This CDR3 region has 12 residues. Trimming took 2 bases from V and 1 from J, leaving 5 bases between them. In DNA form, the CDR3 reads TGTGCCTGGAGTCCTGTCCAAGAGACCCAGTACTTC. Protein sequence: CAWSPVQETQYF.

J is TRBJ1-4 and V is TRBV10-3; maybe TRBD1 (6 bases). V lost 3 bases, J lost 0 bases, and 14 bases lay in between. Germline V gene sequence: CDR1 ENHRY, CDR2 SYGVKD. This CDR3 spans 17 amino acids. The CDR3 region has the DNA TGTGCCATCAGTGAAGCGGGGGCTTTTCCAACTAATGAAAAACTGTTTTTT. This sequence encodes CAISEAGAFPTNEKLFF.

Here the CDR3 reads CASSVDQGADTQYF. The CDR3 DNA sequence: TGTGCCAGCAGCGTAGATCAGGGCGCAGATACGCAGTATTTT. The V and J genes are TRBV9 and TRBJ2-3; D might be TRBD1 (5 bases). This CDR3 spans 14 amino acids. With 0 bases removed from V and 4 bases from J, the gap between germline ends came to 9 bases. CDR1 and CDR2 from the germline V gene are SGDLS and YYNGEE.

The V and J genes are TRBV7-9 and TRBJ2-1; weak D call: TRBD1 (5 bases). The V end lost 7 bases, the J end lost 5 bases, and 12 bases lay between the germline ends. The germline V gene encodes CDR1 SEHNR and CDR2 FQNEAQ (reference sequence). The length of the CDR3 is 13 residues. The CDR3 DNA sequence: TGTGCCAGCACCTGGGGCAGAGACAATGAGCAGTTCTTC. Translating it yields CASTWGRDNEQFF.

The V and J genes are TRBV14 and TRBJ2-3, with 10 nucleotides matching TRBD1. The J segment lost 3 bases and the V segment lost 2 bases, leaving 8 bases of the junction unmatched. CDR1 SGHDN and CDR2 FVKESK come from the germline V gene. The CDR3 is 17 amino acids. CDR3: CASSQRTPGQGTDTQYF. The DNA for the CDR3 is TGTGCCAGCAGCCAACGAACCCCGGGACAGGGGACAGATACGCAGTATTTT.

The J gene is TRBJ2-5, the V gene TRBV11-2, with 11 bases that match TRBD2. The trim removed 5 bases at V and 2 bases at J, leaving 10 bases unmatched. Per germline, CDR1 SGHAT and CDR2 FQNNGV. CDR3 length: 17 amino acids. The CDR3 loop reads CASSPWGLAATQETQYF. The DNA for the CDR3 is TGTGCCAGCAGCCCCTGGGGACTAGCGGCAACACAAGAGACCCAGTACTTC.

The chain uses TRBV6-5 and TRBJ1-2; 8 bases map to TRBD1. The CDR3 is made up of 14 amino acids. CDR1 is MNHEY and CDR2 is SVGAGI in the germline V gene. Losses at the gene ends were 2 bases for V and 1 base for J; bases not matched to a gene: 0. The CDR3 DNA reads as TGTGCCAGCAGTTACGACAGGGGTAACTATGGCTACACCTTC. Amino acids: CASSYDRGNYGYTF.

This chain joins TRBV10-2 and TRBJ2-2; tentatively, D is TRBD2 (5 bases). Germline V lookup: CDR1 WSHSY, CDR2 SAAADI. The CDR3 covers 15 residues. Trimming left V 2 bases short and J 6 bases short, with 13 bases between. CDR3 nucleotides: TGCGCCAGCAGTGAGACTAGTAAGGTTGCCGGGGAGCTGTTTTTT. It is translated as CASSETSKVAGELFF.

The CDR3 sequence: CASSLPGLAGVQETQYF. The CDR3 region has the DNA TGTGCCAGCAGTCTCCCGGGACTAGCGGGAGTCCAAGAGACCCAGTACTTC. V is TRBV5-4 and J is TRBJ2-5; TRBD2 matches at 14 bases. V was pared by 5 bases and J by 1 base, with 7 bases of the junction left unmatched. This CDR3 contains 17 residues. Germline V CDR1 and CDR2: SGHNT, YYREEE (reference sequence).

This clone has just a few counts. The J gene is TRBJ2-1, the V gene TRBV28; 16 nucleotides line up with TRBD2. V was pared by 10 bases and J by 3 bases, with 9 bases of the junction left unmatched. The length of the CDR3 is 17 residues. Germline V gene sequence: CDR1 MDHEN, CDR2 SYDVKM. In DNA, the CDR3 is TGTGCCACCACCGGGACTAGCGGGAGGGGACACTACAATGAGCAGTTCTTC. This encodes CATTGTSGRGHYNEQFF.

In its sample, this clone was seen once. The chain joins TRBV28 to TRBJ2-5; D gene uncertain. With the DNA end fitting TRBJ2-7 better, the J assignment may be wrong. The germline V gene has CDR1 MDHEN and CDR2 SYDVKM. This CDR3 comprises 13 residues. In nucleotides, the CDR3 is TGTGCCAGCAGTTCCGCCCTAACCTACGAGCAGTACTTC. It encodes CASSSALTYEQYF.

The gene calls are TRBV2 and TRBJ2-5; 8 nucleotides agree with TRBD2. Trimming removed 5 bases from V and 5 bases from J; junction bases left unmatched: 13. Per the germline V gene, CDR1 is SNHLY and CDR2 is FYNNEI. The CDR3 loop spans 16 amino acids. CDR3 sequence: CASSPGGGGPRETQYF. DNA for the CDR3: TGTGCCAGCAGTCCCGGGGGGGGAGGGCCGCGGGAGACCCAGTACTTC.

This clone was seen a few times. This chain connects TRBV4-1 to TRBJ2-1, with TRBD2 as a possible D gene (5 bases). V gave up 6 bases and J gave up 9 bases, with 12 bases separating them. Per the germline V gene, CDR1 is MGHRA and CDR2 is YSYEKL. This CDR3 is built from 12 residues. The CDR3 DNA is TGCGCCAGCAGTACAGTAGGAGGTGAGCAGTTCTTC. Protein sequence: CASSTVGGEQFF.

The chain joins TRBV4-1 to TRBJ1-4; 7 bases are a match to TRBD1. CDR3 length: 15 amino acids. Germline V gene sequence: CDR1 MGHRA, CDR2 YSYEKL. J gave up 5 bases and V 7 bases, and 10 bases lay outside the gene matches. The chain's CDR3 is CASNRQGVQNEKLFF. CDR3 bases: TGCGCCAGCAATCGTCAGGGGGTGCAGAATGAAAAACTGTTTTTT.